Listed below are T cell receptor beta chains from one sample, sequenced in a study of blood T cell repertoires in COVID-19. Only in-frame clones appear in the TCRdb table, and some are missing; sequencing was by immunoSEQ multiplex PCR. Of around 170,000 clones in the sample, approximately 89% were seen once. Sequencing was done on a sample of peripheral blood. These receptors were taken from a woman aged 25-40 years with acute or convalescent COVID-19. Each CDR3 is given with its conserved first and last residue. The order of the fields is J gene, clone size, D gene, V gene, CDR3 protein, CDR3 DNA. A D gene is named only where the DNA matches it firmly. Clone size is shown for a subset of rows, as once, few, many or a class of expanded clone.

j_gene: TRBJ1-1; abundance: .; d_gene: TRBD1; v_gene: TRBV9; CDR3aa: CASQGAGSTEAFF; CDR3nt: TGTGCCAGTCAGGGGGCAGGAAGCACTGAAGCTTTCTTT
j_gene: TRBJ2-5; abundance: once; d_gene: TRBD2; v_gene: TRBV18; CDR3aa: CASSQGLAGEGETQYF; CDR3nt: TGTGCCAGCTCACAGGGACTAGCGGGAGAAGGAGAGACCCAGTACTTC
j_gene: TRBJ2-3; abundance: .; d_gene: .; v_gene: TRBV18; CDR3aa: CASSPSQGTYTDTQYF; CDR3nt: TGTGCCAGCTCACCATCCCAGGGGACCTACACAGATACGCAGTATTTT
j_gene: TRBJ2-1; abundance: .; d_gene: .; v_gene: TRBV5-1; CDR3aa: CASSLGDSYNEQFF; CDR3nt: TGCGCCAGCAGCTTGGGCGACTCCTACAATGAGCAGTTCTTC
j_gene: TRBJ1-6; abundance: .; d_gene: TRBD1; v_gene: TRBV19; CDR3aa: CASSFQGVDSPLHF; CDR3nt: TGTGCCAGTAGTTTCCAGGGGGTCGACTCACCCCTCCACTTT
j_gene: TRBJ1-4; abundance: .; d_gene: .; v_gene: TRBV15; CDR3aa: CATSRDSVATNEKLFF; CDR3nt: TGTGCCACCAGCAGAGATTCCGTCGCAACTAATGAAAAACTGTTTTTT
j_gene: TRBJ2-5; abundance: .; d_gene: TRBD2; v_gene: TRBV3-1/TRBV3-2; CDR3aa: CASSQGLTGGGYQETQYF; CDR3nt: TGTGCCAGCAGCCAAGGATTGACGGGAGGGGGGTACCAAGAGACCCAGTACTTC
j_gene: TRBJ2-3; abundance: .; d_gene: .; v_gene: TRBV30; CDR3aa: CAWTGGRWDTQYF; CDR3nt: TGTGCCTGGACGGGTGGGAGATGGGATACGCAGTATTTT
j_gene: TRBJ2-3; abundance: .; d_gene: TRBD1; v_gene: TRBV4-1; CDR3aa: CASSQDGQGRGDTQYF; CDR3nt: TGCGCCAGCAGCCAAGACGGACAGGGAAGAGGAGATACGCAGTATTTT
j_gene: TRBJ1-2; abundance: .; d_gene: TRBD1; v_gene: TRBV6-5; CDR3aa: CASTQGGGYTF; CDR3nt: TGTGCCAGCACCCAGGGGGGTGGCTACACCTTC
j_gene: TRBJ2-7; abundance: .; d_gene: TRBD1; v_gene: TRBV6-5; CDR3aa: CASSRQGEGAYEQYF; CDR3nt: TGTGCCAGCTCAAGACAGGGAGAAGGGGCCTACGAGCAGTACTTC
j_gene: TRBJ1-2; abundance: .; d_gene: .; v_gene: TRBV2; CDR3aa: CASSDQGTYGYTF; CDR3nt: TGTGCCAGCAGCGATCAGGGGACCTATGGCTACACCTTC
j_gene: TRBJ2-5; abundance: .; d_gene: .; v_gene: TRBV29-1; CDR3aa: CSVAVWETQYF; CDR3nt: TGCAGCGTTGCGGTCTGGGAGACCCAGTACTTC
j_gene: TRBJ2-1; abundance: .; d_gene: .; v_gene: TRBV19; CDR3aa: CASRKYQNNEQFF; CDR3nt: TGTGCCAGTAGGAAATACCAGAACAATGAGCAGTTCTTC
j_gene: TRBJ2-1; abundance: .; d_gene: .; v_gene: TRBV5-6; CDR3aa: CASSLGPVQATTSYNEQFF; CDR3nt: TGTGCCAGCAGCTTGGGACCAGTTCAAGCGACCACGTCCTACAATGAGCAGTTCTTC
j_gene: TRBJ1-5; abundance: .; d_gene: .; v_gene: TRBV5-5; CDR3aa: CASTRGGNNQPQHF; CDR3nt: TGTGCCAGCACCCGCGGGGGCAATAATCAGCCCCAGCATTTT
j_gene: TRBJ1-6; abundance: .; d_gene: .; v_gene: TRBV7-2; CDR3aa: CASSPFLQGPLHF; CDR3nt: TGTGCCAGCAGCCCCTTCCTCCAGGGCCCCCTCCACTTT
j_gene: TRBJ1-2; abundance: once; d_gene: .; v_gene: TRBV6-5; CDR3aa: CASSYVGSGYGYTF; CDR3nt: TGTGCCAGCAGTTACGTTGGCTCGGGATATGGCTACACCTTC
j_gene: TRBJ2-1; abundance: .; d_gene: .; v_gene: TRBV6-1; CDR3aa: CASSERGDNEQFF; CDR3nt: TGTGCCAGCAGTGAACGCGGGGACAATGAGCAGTTCTTC
j_gene: TRBJ2-1; abundance: .; d_gene: .; v_gene: TRBV5-6; CDR3aa: CASKLERFGYNEQFF; CDR3nt: TGTGCCAGCAAACTAGAAAGGTTCGGCTACAATGAGCAGTTCTTC
j_gene: TRBJ2-5; abundance: once; d_gene: TRBD2; v_gene: TRBV5-1; CDR3aa: CASSLGGVQETQYF; CDR3nt: TGCGCCAGCAGTCTGGGGGGGGTCCAAGAGACCCAGTACTTC
j_gene: TRBJ2-2; abundance: .; d_gene: TRBD1; v_gene: TRBV18; CDR3aa: CASSLRGRTGELFF; CDR3nt: TGTGCCAGCTCCCTCAGGGGGCGTACCGGGGAGCTGTTTTTT
j_gene: TRBJ2-2; abundance: .; d_gene: .; v_gene: TRBV6-5; CDR3aa: CASSYWPRPGELFF; CDR3nt: TGTGCCAGCAGTTACTGGCCTAGGCCCGGGGAGCTGTTTTTT
j_gene: TRBJ2-7; abundance: .; d_gene: TRBD1; v_gene: TRBV28; CDR3aa: CASRDRASSYEQYF; CDR3nt: TGTGCCAGCAGGGACAGGGCCAGCTCCTACGAGCAGTACTTC
j_gene: TRBJ1-5; abundance: .; d_gene: .; v_gene: TRBV6-4; CDR3aa: CASSRGGSNQPQHF; CDR3nt: TGTGCCAGCAGCCGGGGTGGTAGCAATCAGCCCCAGCATTTT